This T cell receptor (beta chain) was identified during a study of technical replicates of blood from a few donors (dated by TCRdb to 2017 to 2019). Library preparation was by the immunoSEQ multiplex PCR assay. In its TCRdb copy, this immuneACCESS table keeps in-frame sequences only and misses some clones. Where compared with another copy, unresolved V genes explain less than half of these, and the others have no known cause. This sample has around 79,000 clones in its table, and 90% to 95% of those were observed once. The top ten clones comprise around 0.37% of the sample. As for this clone: Its antigen is currently not known. No qualities accompany the bases; no much larger clone lies one base away.

Germline trimming amounts to 9 bases on V and 8 bases on J, with 10 as the count of junction bases outside the gene matches. For CDR1 and CDR2, the germline V gene lists SGHRS and YFSETQ. The CDR3 contains 13 residues, cysteine and phenylalanine counted. CDR3 DNA is the only sequence kept; it has 39 bases, read in frame from the first base. This sequence uses TRBV5-1 and TRBJ1-4, with 7 middle bases fitting TRBD1. Sequencing was done on a sample of T cells isolated from PBMCs. The sequence came from a human donor in good health. The CDR3 corresponds to CATATGIGEKLFF. In nucleotide form, the sequence is TGCGCCACCGCGACAGGGATTGGAGAAAAACTGTTTTTT.